Listed below are T cell receptor beta chains from one sample, sequenced in a study of identical twins. In TCRdb, the 5' RACE reads were re-called with MiXCR into one record per CDR3 protein. The table shows roughly 1,500,000 distinct CDR3 sequences, with about 30% occurring only once. Sequenced input: cord blood. Receptors were obtained from a newborn girl in good health. CDR3s include the opening cysteine and the closing phenylalanine or tryptophan. Each record gives: clone size, J gene, V gene, D gene, CDR3 DNA, CDR3 protein. A D gene is named only where the DNA matches it firmly. Expanded clones get a size class; other rows say once, few or many, or leave the size out.

.	TRBJ2-7	TRBV11-2	.	TGTGCCAGCAGCTTAGAGTCCGCCACCTACGAGCAGTACTTC	CASSLESATYEQYF
.	TRBJ1-1	TRBV5-1	.	TGCGCCAGCAGCTTGGGAGGTCAGTACACTGAAGCTTTCTTT	CASSLGGQYTEAFF
.	TRBJ1-2	TRBV7-2	.	TGTGCCAGCAGCCCCGTTCGAAATGGCTACACCTTC	CASSPVRNGYTF
.	TRBJ2-7	TRBV9	.	TGTGCCAGCAGCGTAGGAGTAAGCGGCTCCTCCTACGAGCAGTACTTC	CASSVGVSGSSYEQYF
once	TRBJ1-2	TRBV19	.	TGTGCCAGTGCTTATCCGACGGGACTATGCGGCTACACCTTC	CASAYPTGLCGYTF
.	TRBJ2-2	TRBV5-1	.	TGCGCCAGCAGCAGGGACCCGCCCGGGGAGCTGTTTTTT	CASSRDPPGELFF
.	TRBJ2-1	TRBV4-2	.	TGTGCCAGCAGCCTATTACTAGCAAATGAGCAGTTCTTC	CASSLLLANEQFF
few	TRBJ1-4	TRBV21-1	.	TGTGCCAGCAGCACCGGGACAGGGTTTGAAAAACTGTTTTTT	CASSTGTGFEKLFF
.	TRBJ1-1	TRBV9	TRBD1	TGTGCCAGCAGCGTAACGGGGACAGTCACTGAAGCTTTCTTT	CASSVTGTVTEAFF
.	TRBJ2-7	TRBV27	TRBD2	TGTGCCAGCAGTTTGTTTACGGCTAGCGGGAACTACGAGCAGTACTTC	CASSLFTASGNYEQYF
.	TRBJ2-3	TRBV3-1	TRBD1	TGTGCCAGCAGCCCACGGACAGGGCTCACTAGCACAGATACGCAGTATTTT	CASSPRTGLTSTDTQYF
.	TRBJ2-4	TRBV5-1	.	TGCGCCAGCAGCTCGACCTTTCTAGCACACACACACAATGAGCAGTACTTC	CASSSTFLAHTHNEQYF
few	TRBJ2-5	TRBV20-1	.	TGCAGTGCTAGAGATTCTCTACACTGGGTGAAGACCCAGTACTTC	CSARDSLHWVKTQYF
.	TRBJ2-4	TRBV5-5	.	TGTGCCAGCAGCTTGGGAGCCGCGTACGGGCAGTACTTC	CASSLGAAYGQYF
few	TRBJ1-1	TRBV6-1	.	TGTGCCAGCAGTGAAAGCAGGGGCGTCACTGAAGCTTTCTTT	CASSESRGVTEAFF
.	TRBJ2-7	TRBV6-1	TRBD2	TGTGCCAGCAGTGCTACTAGCGGGAGGGCCTTATACGAGCAGTACTTC	CASSATSGRALYEQYF
.	TRBJ2-1	TRBV11-2	TRBD2	TGTGCCAGCAGCTCACGTGGAGCGGGAGTTCACAATGAGCAGTTCTTC	CASSSRGAGVHNEQFF
once	TRBJ2-1	TRBV6-1	.	TGTGTCAGCAGTGAACTACGGTCATTGGTGGGGGGGCCGGGCAATGAGCAGTTCTTC	CVSSELRSLVGGPGNEQFF
.	TRBJ2-7	TRBV29-1	TRBD2	TGCAGCGTTGAGCCTAGCGGGTCCTACAATGAGCAGTACTTC	CSVEPSGSYNEQYF
few	TRBJ1-5	TRBV9	.	TGTGCCAGCAGCGTAGGGCACCGCGGCAATCAGCCCCAGCATTTT	CASSVGHRGNQPQHF
.	TRBJ2-3	TRBV20-1	.	TGCAGTGCGAAACAACTCGGACGCACAGATACGCAGTATTTT	CSAKQLGRTDTQYF
.	TRBJ1-1	TRBV7-9	.	TGTGCCAGCAGCCGGAGTGGGGGGGCTGAAGCTTTCTTT	CASSRSGGAEAFF
many	TRBJ2-7	TRBV5-1	TRBD2	TGCGCCAGCAGGTTAGCGGGAGTCTACGAGCAGTACTTC	CASRLAGVYEQYF
.	TRBJ2-7	TRBV28	TRBD1	TGTGCCAGCAGATTTGAGTACGGCCCAGGGGGCTACGAGCAGTACTTC	CASRFEYGPGGYEQYF
.	TRBJ1-4	TRBV5-1	.	TGCGCCAGCAGCTTGGTTCCGGGGATGGATGAAAAACTGTTTTTT	CASSLVPGMDEKLFF
.	TRBJ1-2	TRBV12-3/TRBV12-4	TRBD1	TGTGCCAGCACCCCAAGGAGGTTGTTGGGGTCAGGGGGCTATGGCTACACCTTC	CASTPRRLLGSGGYGYTF
few	TRBJ2-7	TRBV20-1	.	TGCAGTGCTAGAGAGCCCAGTTCCTACGAGCAGTACTTC	CSAREPSSYEQYF
few	TRBJ2-1	TRBV7-8	TRBD1	TGTGCCAGCAGCGCCAGGGGGCCCTACAATGAGCAGTTCTTC	CASSARGPYNEQFF
many	TRBJ1-6	TRBV5-1	.	TGCGCCAGCAGCTTGAGACAGGATAATTCACCCCTCCACTTT	CASSLRQDNSPLHF
.	TRBJ1-2	TRBV10-3	TRBD1	TGTGCCATCAGTGAGCTGGGACAGGTGGTGCGCTACACCTTC	CAISELGQVVRYTF
few	TRBJ2-1	TRBV10-1	TRBD1	TGCGCCAGCGGGCGGGGACAGGGTTACAATGAGCAGTTCTTC	CASGRGQGYNEQFF
.	TRBJ2-1	TRBV12-3/TRBV12-4	.	TGTGCCAGCAGTTCACCGACCGGGGATGAGCAGTTCTTC	CASSSPTGDEQFF
.	TRBJ2-1	TRBV7-9	TRBD2	TGTGCCAGCAGCCCTCGGCGCGCGGGAGTCCTCTATAATGAGCAGTTCTTC	CASSPRRAGVLYNEQFF
.	TRBJ2-7	TRBV4-1	TRBD2	TGCGCCAGCAGCCAAGATAAGGGACTACTCTCCTACGAGCAGTACTTC	CASSQDKGLLSYEQYF
few	TRBJ2-1	TRBV10-3	TRBD2	TGTGCCATCAGTCAGCGGGAGTCGGACAATGAGCAGTTCTTC	CAISQRESDNEQFF
.	TRBJ2-5	TRBV3-1	TRBD1	TGTGCCAGCAGCCAAAGGGACCAGGGGGCTCAAGAGACCCAGTACTTC	CASSQRDQGAQETQYF
.	TRBJ2-5	TRBV28	.	TGTGCCAGCAGTTTAATCGGAGTAGGGTACCAAGAGACCCAGTACTTC	CASSLIGVGYQETQYF
many	TRBJ2-1	TRBV29-1	.	TGCAGCGTCGACCAGAAAGGGAATGAGCAGTTCTTC	CSVDQKGNEQFF
once	TRBJ1-3	TRBV20-1	.	TGCAGTGCTAGAGGGGGGCTCGGAAACACCATATATTTT	CSARGGLGNTIYF
.	TRBJ2-2	TRBV28	.	TGTGCCAGCAGCCTAACAGGGAGTGGCCTCACCGGGGAGCTGTTTTTT	CASSLTGSGLTGELFF
few	TRBJ1-2	TRBV25-1	.	TGTGCCAGCAGTGAATCCGGGGGCGCGGGCTATGGCTACACCTTC	CASSESGGAGYGYTF
.	TRBJ2-1	TRBV6-1	TRBD2	TGTGCCAGCGGGACTAGCCCATACAATGAGCAGTTCTTC	CASGTSPYNEQFF
few	TRBJ2-7	TRBV11-2	.	TGTGCCAGCAGCTCCACCCTCGGGTACGAGCAGTACTTC	CASSSTLGYEQYF